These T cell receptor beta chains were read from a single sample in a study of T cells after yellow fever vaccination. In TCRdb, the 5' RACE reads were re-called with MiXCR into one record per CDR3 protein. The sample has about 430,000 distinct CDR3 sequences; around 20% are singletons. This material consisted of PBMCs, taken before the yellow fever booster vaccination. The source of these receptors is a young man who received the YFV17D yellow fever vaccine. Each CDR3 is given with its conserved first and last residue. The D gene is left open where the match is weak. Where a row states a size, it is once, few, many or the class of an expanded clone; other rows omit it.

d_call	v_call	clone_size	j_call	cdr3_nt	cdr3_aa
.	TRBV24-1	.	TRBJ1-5	TGTGCCACCAGTGATTCGAGAAGGGGAAGCAATCAGCCCCAGCATTTT	CATSDSRRGSNQPQHF
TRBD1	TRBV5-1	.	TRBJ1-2	TGCGCCAGCAACCTTGGACAGGGGGATGGCTACACCTTC	CASNLGQGDGYTF
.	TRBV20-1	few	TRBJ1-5	TGCAGTGCTAGGGTCGAAGGGGCGCTTAATCAGCCCCAGCATTTT	CSARVEGALNQPQHF
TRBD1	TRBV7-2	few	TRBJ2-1	TGTGCCAGCAGCCAAAAAAACAGGGGCGGTGAGCAGTTCTTC	CASSQKNRGGEQFF
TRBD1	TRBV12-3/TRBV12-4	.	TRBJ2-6	TGTGCCAGCAGCGCCACCCGAGCTGGACAGGGGACTTCTGGGGCCAACGTCCTGACTTTC	CASSATRAGQGTSGANVLTF
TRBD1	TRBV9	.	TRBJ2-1	TGTGCCAGCAGCGCACCGGGACAGGGGGTTGGAGAGCAGTTCTTC	CASSAPGQGVGEQFF
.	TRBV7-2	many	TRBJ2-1	TGTGCCAGCAGCAGAGCCGGAAGCTCCTACAATGAGCAGTTCTTC	CASSRAGSSYNEQFF
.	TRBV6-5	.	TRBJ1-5	TGTGCCAGCAGTGGAGGACAGAACAATCAGCCCCAGCATTTT	CASSGGQNNQPQHF
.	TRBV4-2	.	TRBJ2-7	TGTGCCAGCAGCCAAGTAGCTGTCGGAGAGGGGTACGAGCAGTACTTC	CASSQVAVGEGYEQYF
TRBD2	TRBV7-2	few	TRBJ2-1	TGTGCCAGCAGCTTAGTTGGAGCGGGGGTCAATGAGCAGTTCTTC	CASSLVGAGVNEQFF
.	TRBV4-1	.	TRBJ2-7	TGCGCCAGCAGCCACGCAAGCTTCAGCTCCTACGAGCAGTACTTC	CASSHASFSSYEQYF
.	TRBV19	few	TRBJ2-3	TGTGCCAGTACCATCGGGGGGCGCGCAGATACGCAGTATTTT	CASTIGGRADTQYF
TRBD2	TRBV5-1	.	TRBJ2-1	TGCGCCAGCCTAGGGACTAGCGGGGGCAATGAGCAGTTCTTC	CASLGTSGGNEQFF
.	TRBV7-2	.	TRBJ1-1	TGTGCCAGCAGCCCCTATGGAGGGAACACTGAAGCTTTCTTT	CASSPYGGNTEAFF
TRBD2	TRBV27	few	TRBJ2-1	TGTGCCAGCAGGGCTAGCGGGGCGAACAATGAGCAGTTCTTC	CASRASGANNEQFF
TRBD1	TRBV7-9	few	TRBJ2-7	TGTGCCACCGCCGGGGCAGGGGGATACGAGCAGTACTTC	CATAGAGGYEQYF
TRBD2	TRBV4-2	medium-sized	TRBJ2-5	TGTGCCAGCAGCCAAACCGGGACTAGCGGGGGGGAGACCCAGTACTTC	CASSQTGTSGGETQYF
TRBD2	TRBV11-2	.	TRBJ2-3	TGTGGGTCCTCCAGCGGGGTAACAGATACGCAGTATTTT	CGSSSGVTDTQYF
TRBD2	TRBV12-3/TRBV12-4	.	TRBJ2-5	TGTGCCAGCACCCCTAGCGGGGGGGCCCCGGAGACCCAGTACTTC	CASTPSGGAPETQYF
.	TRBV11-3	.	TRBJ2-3	TGTGCCAGCAGCTTAGATCGGGCCCCCACAGATACGCAGTATTTT	CASSLDRAPTDTQYF
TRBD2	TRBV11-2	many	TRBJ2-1	TGTGCCAGCAGCGACAGCGGGGGGGCCCATGAGCAGTTCTTC	CASSDSGGAHEQFF
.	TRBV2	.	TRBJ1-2	TGTGCCACCGGGGGCTATGGCTACACCTTC	CATGGYGYTF
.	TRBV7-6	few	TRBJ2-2	TGTGCCAGCAGCCCCTTAACGGACACCGGGGAGCTGTTTTTT	CASSPLTDTGELFF
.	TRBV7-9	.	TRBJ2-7	TGTGCCAGCAGCGGCTCCCGCGGGACAACTTCCTACGAGCAGTACTTC	CASSGSRGTTSYEQYF
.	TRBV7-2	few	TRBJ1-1	TGTGCCAGCCGTTCAGCTGCGGGGGCCCCCGAAGCTTTCTTT	CASRSAAGAPEAFF
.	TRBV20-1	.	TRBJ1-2	TGCAGTGCTCGCCCGACAAACTATGGCTACACCTTC	CSARPTNYGYTF
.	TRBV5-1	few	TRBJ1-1	TGCGCCAGCAGCTTGGCTCGGGCGAGGGGGAACACTGAAGCTTTCTTT	CASSLARARGNTEAFF
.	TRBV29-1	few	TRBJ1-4	TGCAGCGTTGAAGATATCCGGACAGCGAGCGGCGGTGAAAAACTGTTTTTT	CSVEDIRTASGGEKLFF
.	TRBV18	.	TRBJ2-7	TGTGCCAGCTCAGAGGGGACTCGCGAGCAGTACTTC	CASSEGTREQYF
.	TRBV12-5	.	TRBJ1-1	TGTGCTAGTGGTTTGGTACTGCGGGGAAGGGGCACTGAAGCTTTCTTT	CASGLVLRGRGTEAFF
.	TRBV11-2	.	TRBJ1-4	TGTGCCAGCAGCTTGTCGTCCGAAAAACTGTTTTTT	CASSLSSEKLFF
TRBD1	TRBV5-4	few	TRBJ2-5	TGTGCCAGCAGCATACAGGGGGGCGAGACCCAGTACTTC	CASSIQGGETQYF
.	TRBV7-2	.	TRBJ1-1	TGTGCCAGCAGCTTCAAAGGGATGAGCACTGAAGCTTTCTTT	CASSFKGMSTEAFF
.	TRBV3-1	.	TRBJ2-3	.	CASSVGVGARYF
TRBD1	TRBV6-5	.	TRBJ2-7	TGTGCCAGCAGTGACACAGGGGGGACCTACGAGCAGTACTTC	CASSDTGGTYEQYF
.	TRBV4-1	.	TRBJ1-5	TGCGCCAGCAGCCAAGATCCGGGGACCCTCGATCAGCCCCAGCATTTT	CASSQDPGTLDQPQHF
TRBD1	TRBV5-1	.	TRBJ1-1	TGCGCCAGCGGATTGCTTCCGACAGGGATGGATACTGAAGCTTTCTTT	CASGLLPTGMDTEAFF
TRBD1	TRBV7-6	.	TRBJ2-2	TGTGCCAGCAGCTTCTGGGACAGCAGGACCGGGGAGCTGTTTTTT	CASSFWDSRTGELFF
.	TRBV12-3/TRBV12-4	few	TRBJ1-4	TGTGCCAGCAGTTTGATGGGTAGCGCGGAAAAACTGTTTTTT	CASSLMGSAEKLFF
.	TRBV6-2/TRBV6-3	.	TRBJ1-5	TGTGCCAGCAGTTACAAGGAGGGGCATCAGCCCCAGCATTTT	CASSYKEGHQPQHF
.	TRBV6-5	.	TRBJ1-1	TGTGCCAGCAGCCAACGACAGACCCAGGACACTGAAGCTTTCTTT	CASSQRQTQDTEAFF
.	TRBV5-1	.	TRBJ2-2	TGCGCCAGCAGCTGGTTAGACGGGGAGCTGTTTTTT	CASSWLDGELFF
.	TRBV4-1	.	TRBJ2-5	TGCGCCAGCAGCCAAGAAGCAATAGCAGCGAAGACCCAGTACTTC	CASSQEAIAAKTQYF
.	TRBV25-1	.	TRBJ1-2	TGTGCCAGCAGTGAAACCCAGGGACTCCAGGGCTACACCTTC	CASSETQGLQGYTF
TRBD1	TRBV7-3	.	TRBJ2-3	TGTGCCAGCAGGTTAGACAGGGGGAGCACAGATACGCAGTATTTT	CASRLDRGSTDTQYF
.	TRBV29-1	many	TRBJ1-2	TGCAGCGTTGCTTCACTTAGGGATGGCTACACCTTC	CSVASLRDGYTF
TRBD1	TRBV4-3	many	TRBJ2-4	TGCGCCAGCAGCTATACCGACAGGGGGCGAGACATTCAGTACTTC	CASSYTDRGRDIQYF
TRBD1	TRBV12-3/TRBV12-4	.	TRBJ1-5	TGTGCCAGCAGGACCGGGACAGGGGGCAATCAGCCCCAGCATTTT	CASRTGTGGNQPQHF
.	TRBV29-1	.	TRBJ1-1	TGCAGCGCCCTACAGGGTTTGAACACTGAAGCTTTCTTT	CSALQGLNTEAFF
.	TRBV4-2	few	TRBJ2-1	TGTGCCAGCAGCCAAGATTCGGTAGGGGTTGAGCAGTTCTTC	CASSQDSVGVEQFF
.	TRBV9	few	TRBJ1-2	TGTGCCAGCACCTTTTCGGACGGGGGGGGCTATGGCTACACCTTC	CASTFSDGGGYGYTF
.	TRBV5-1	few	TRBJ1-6	TGCGCCAGTCGCCTCCTCGGTTCACCCCTCCACTTT	CASRLLGSPLHF
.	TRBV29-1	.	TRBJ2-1	TGCAGCGTTGAAGAAAGAACTAGCTCTCCGGACAATGAGCAGTTCTTC	CSVEERTSSPDNEQFF
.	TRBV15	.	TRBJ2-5	TGTGCCACCAGCAGGACCTCTAGTATCCAGACCCAGTACTTC	CATSRTSSIQTQYF